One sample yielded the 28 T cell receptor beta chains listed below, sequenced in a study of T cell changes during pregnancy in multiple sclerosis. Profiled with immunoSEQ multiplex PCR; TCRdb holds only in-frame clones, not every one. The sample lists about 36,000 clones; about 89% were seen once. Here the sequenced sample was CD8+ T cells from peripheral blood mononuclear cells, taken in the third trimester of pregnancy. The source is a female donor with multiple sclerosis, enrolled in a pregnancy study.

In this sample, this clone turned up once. DNA for the CDR3: TGTGCCAGCAGCGAGACTAGCGGGAGTACAGATACGCAGTATTTT. Its translation: CASSETSGSTDTQYF. J is TRBJ2-3 and V is TRBV11-1; 12 nucleotides line up with TRBD2. Germline lookup yields CDR1 SGHAT and CDR2 FQDESV (reference sequence). CDR3 length equals 15 residues. The V segment lost 5 bases and the J segment 3 bases; nucleotides outside the gene matches: 3.

The CDR3 sequence: CASSYTGTGYNEKLFF. As DNA, the CDR3 is TGTGCCAGCAGCTATACGGGGACAGGCTATAATGAAAAACTGTTTTTT. The chain recombines TRBV5-4 with TRBJ1-4; 8 nucleotides match TRBD1. Germline V lookup: CDR1 SGHNT, CDR2 YYREEE (reference sequence). The CDR3 has 16 amino acids. The J segment lost 4 bases and the V segment lost 3 bases, leaving 8 bases of the junction unmatched.

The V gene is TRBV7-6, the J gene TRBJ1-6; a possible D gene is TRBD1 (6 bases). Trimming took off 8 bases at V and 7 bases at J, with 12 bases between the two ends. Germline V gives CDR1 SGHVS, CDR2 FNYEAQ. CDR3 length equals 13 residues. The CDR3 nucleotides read TGTGCCAGCCGGGGACACGGCAATTCACCCCTCCACTTT. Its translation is CASRGHGNSPLHF.

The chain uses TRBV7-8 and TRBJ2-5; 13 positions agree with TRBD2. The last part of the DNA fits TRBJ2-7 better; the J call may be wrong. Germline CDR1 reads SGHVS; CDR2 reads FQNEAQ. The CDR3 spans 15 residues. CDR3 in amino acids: CASTDRTSGSYEQYF. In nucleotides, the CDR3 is TGTGCCAGCACCGACCGGACTAGCGGGAGCTACGAGCAGTACTTC.

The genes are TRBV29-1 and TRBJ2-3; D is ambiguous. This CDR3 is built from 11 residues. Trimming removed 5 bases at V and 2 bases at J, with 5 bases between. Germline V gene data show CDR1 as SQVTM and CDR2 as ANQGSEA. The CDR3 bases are TGCAGCGTTTATGTCACAGATACGCAGTATTTT. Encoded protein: CSVYVTDTQYF.

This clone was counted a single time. As DNA, the CDR3 is TGTGCCAGCTCGCCGACTAGGACCTACGAGCAGTACTTC. Protein sequence: CASSPTRTYEQYF. V gene TRBV18 combines with J gene TRBJ2-7; possibly TRBD2 for D (6 bases). V lost 6 bases, J lost 2 bases, and 11 bases lay in between. The germline CDR1 and CDR2 sequences are KGHSH and LQKENI. The CDR3 length is 13 residues.

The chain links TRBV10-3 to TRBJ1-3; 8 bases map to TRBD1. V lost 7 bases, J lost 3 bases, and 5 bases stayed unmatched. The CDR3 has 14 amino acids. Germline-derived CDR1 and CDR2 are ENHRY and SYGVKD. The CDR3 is CAITQGAGGNTIYF. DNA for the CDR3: TGTGCCATCACGCAGGGGGCAGGTGGAAACACCATATATTTT.

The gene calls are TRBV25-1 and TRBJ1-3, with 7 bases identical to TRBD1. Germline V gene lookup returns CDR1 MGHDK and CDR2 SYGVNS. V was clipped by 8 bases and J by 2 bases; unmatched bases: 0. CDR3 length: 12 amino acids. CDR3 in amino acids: CASGTAGNTIYF. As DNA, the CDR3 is TGTGCCAGCGGGACAGCTGGAAACACCATATATTTT.

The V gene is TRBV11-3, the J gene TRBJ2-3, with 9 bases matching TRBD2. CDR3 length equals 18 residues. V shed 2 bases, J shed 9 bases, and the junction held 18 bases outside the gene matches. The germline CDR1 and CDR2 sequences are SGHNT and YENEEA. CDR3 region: CASSLRPQGGGRAWTQYF. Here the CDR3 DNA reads TGTGCCAGCAGCTTAAGGCCCCAGGGGGGCGGGAGGGCCTGGACGCAGTATTTT.

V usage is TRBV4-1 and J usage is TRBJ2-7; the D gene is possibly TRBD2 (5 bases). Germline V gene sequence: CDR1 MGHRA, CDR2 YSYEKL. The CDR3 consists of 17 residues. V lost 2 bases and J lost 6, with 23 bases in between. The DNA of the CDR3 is TGCGCCAGCAGCCAACAAGCCCCACGGGGTTCAATCACCGAGCAGTACTTC. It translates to CASSQQAPRGSITEQYF.

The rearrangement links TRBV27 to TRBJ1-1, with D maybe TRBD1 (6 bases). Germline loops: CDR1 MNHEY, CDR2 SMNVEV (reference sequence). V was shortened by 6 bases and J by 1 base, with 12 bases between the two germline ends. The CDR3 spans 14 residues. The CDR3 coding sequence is TGTGCCAGCAGGGGTGGCAGGGGGAACACTGAAGCTTTCTTT. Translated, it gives CASRGGRGNTEAFF.

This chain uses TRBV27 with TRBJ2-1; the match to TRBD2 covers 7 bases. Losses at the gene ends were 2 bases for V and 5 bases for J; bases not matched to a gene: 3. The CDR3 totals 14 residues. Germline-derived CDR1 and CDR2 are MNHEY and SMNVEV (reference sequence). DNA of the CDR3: TGTGCCAGCAGTTTAAACGCGGGAGACAATGAGCAGTTCTTC. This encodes CASSLNAGDNEQFF.

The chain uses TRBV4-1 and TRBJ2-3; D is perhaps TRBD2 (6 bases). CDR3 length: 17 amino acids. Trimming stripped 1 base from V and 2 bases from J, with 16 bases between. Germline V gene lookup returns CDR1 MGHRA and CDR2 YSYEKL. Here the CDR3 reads CASSQALAGLNTDTQYF. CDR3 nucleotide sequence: TGCGCCAGCAGCCAAGCTCTTGCGGGGCTGAACACAGATACGCAGTATTTT.

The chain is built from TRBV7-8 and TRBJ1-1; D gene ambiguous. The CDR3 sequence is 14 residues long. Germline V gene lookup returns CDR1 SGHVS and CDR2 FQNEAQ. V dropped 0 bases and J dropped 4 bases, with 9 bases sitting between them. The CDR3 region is CASSLAYPPTEAFF. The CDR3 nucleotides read TGTGCCAGCAGCTTAGCATATCCCCCCACTGAAGCTTTCTTT.

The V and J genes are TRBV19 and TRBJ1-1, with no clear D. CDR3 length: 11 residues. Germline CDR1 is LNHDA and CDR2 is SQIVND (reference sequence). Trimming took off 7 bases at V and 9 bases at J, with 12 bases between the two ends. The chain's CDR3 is CASILVEKAFF. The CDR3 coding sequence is TGTGCCAGTATTTTGGTAGAGAAAGCTTTCTTT.

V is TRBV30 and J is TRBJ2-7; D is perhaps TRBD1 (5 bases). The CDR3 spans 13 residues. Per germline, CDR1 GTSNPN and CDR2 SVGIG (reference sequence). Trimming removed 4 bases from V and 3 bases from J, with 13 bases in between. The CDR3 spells CAWTRADFYEQYF. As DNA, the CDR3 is TGTGCCTGGACCAGGGCAGACTTCTACGAGCAGTACTTC.

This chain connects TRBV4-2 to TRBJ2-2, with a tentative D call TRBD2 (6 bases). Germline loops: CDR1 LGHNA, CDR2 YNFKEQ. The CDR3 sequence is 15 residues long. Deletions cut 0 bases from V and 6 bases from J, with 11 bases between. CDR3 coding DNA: TGTGCCAGCAGCCAAGATTTGGGGGGATCCGGGGAGCTGTTTTTT. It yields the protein CASSQDLGGSGELFF.

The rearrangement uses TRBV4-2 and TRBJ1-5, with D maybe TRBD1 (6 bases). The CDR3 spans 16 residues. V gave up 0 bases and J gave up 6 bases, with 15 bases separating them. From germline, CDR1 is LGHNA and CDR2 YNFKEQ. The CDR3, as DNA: TGTGCCAGCAGCCAAGACGCAGGGGTGGGGAGTCAGCCCCAGCATTTT. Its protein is CASSQDAGVGSQPQHF.

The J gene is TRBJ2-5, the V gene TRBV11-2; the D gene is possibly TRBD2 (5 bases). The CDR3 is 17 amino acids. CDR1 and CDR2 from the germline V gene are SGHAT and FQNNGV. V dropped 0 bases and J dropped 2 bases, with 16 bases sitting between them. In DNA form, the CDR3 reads TGTGCCAGCAGCTTAGAAGGTCCAGGCACGGGACAAGAGACCCAGTACTTC. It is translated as CASSLEGPGTGQETQYF.

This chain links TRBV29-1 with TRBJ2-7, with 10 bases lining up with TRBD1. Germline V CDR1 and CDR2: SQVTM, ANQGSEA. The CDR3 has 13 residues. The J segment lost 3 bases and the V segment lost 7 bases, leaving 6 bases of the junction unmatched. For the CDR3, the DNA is TGCAGCGCAACCGGGACAGGGGTCTACGAGCAGTACTTC. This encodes CSATGTGVYEQYF.

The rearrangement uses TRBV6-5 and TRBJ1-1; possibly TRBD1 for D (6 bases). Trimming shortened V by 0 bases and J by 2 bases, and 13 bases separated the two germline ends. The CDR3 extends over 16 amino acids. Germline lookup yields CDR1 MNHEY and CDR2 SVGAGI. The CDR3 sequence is CASSYSNWDTNTEAFF. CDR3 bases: TGTGCCAGCAGTTACTCGAATTGGGACACTAACACTGAAGCTTTCTTT.

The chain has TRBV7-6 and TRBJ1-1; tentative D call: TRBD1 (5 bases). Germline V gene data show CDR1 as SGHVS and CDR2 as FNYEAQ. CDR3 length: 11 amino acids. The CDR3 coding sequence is TGTGCGGTAGGGAGGGGAACTGAAGCTTTCTTT. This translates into CAVGRGTEAFF.

The CDR3 coding sequence is TGTGCCAGCAGCGGCGGGACAGCTAGCACAGATACGCAGTATTTT. Its translation: CASSGGTASTDTQYF. This chain links TRBV11-2 with TRBJ2-3, with TRBD1 as a possible D gene (7 bases). The CDR3 sequence is 15 residues long. The V gene's germline CDR1 is SGHAT and CDR2 FQNNGV. V was pared by 5 bases and J by 0 bases, with 12 bases between.

The CDR3 coding sequence is TGCAGCGTTGAAGATTTCGTCGGACAGGGGGGACCCTACGAGCAGTACTTC. This sequence encodes CSVEDFVGQGGPYEQYF. V is TRBV29-1 and J is TRBJ2-7; 10 positions match TRBD1. The V and J ends lost 0 bases and 2 bases, in that order; junction bases with no gene match: 10. Looked up from germline, CDR1 is SQVTM and CDR2 is ANQGSEA. CDR3 length equals 17 residues.

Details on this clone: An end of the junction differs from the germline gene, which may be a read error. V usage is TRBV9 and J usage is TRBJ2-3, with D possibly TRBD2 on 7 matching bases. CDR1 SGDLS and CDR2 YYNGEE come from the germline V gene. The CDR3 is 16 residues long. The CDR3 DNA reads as TGTGCCAGCAGCGTAACCGGGGGGCCCGCCACAGGTACGCAGTATTTT. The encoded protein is CASSVTGGPATGTQYF.

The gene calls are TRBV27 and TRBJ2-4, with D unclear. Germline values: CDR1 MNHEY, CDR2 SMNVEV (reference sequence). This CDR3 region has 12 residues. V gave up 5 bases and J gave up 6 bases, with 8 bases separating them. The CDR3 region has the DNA TGTGCCAGCAGTCCCACTCCAAACATTCAGTACTTC. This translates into CASSPTPNIQYF.

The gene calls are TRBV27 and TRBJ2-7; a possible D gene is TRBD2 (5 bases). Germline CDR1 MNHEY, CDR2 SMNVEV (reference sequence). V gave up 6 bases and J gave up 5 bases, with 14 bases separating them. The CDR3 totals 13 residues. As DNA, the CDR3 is TGTGCCAGCAGCGGACTTGCGACCAACGAGCAGTACTTC. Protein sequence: CASSGLATNEQYF.

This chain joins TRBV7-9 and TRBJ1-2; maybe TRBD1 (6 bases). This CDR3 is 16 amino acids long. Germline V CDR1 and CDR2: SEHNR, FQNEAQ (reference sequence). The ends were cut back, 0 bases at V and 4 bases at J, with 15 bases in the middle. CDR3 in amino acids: CASSLAGASGSYGYTF. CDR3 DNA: TGTGCCAGCAGCTTAGCGGGGGCCTCGGGTTCCTATGGCTACACCTTC.